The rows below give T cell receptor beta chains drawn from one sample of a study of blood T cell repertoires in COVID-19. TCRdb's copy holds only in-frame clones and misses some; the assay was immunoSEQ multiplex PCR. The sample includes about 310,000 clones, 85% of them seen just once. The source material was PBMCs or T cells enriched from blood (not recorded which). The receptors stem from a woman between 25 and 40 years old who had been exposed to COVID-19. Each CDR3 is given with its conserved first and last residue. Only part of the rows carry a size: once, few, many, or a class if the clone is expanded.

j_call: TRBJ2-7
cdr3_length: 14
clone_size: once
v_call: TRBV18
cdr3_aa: CASSPQGQNYEQYF

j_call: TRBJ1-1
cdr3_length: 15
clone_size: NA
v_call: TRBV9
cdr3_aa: CASSSITRGHTEAFF

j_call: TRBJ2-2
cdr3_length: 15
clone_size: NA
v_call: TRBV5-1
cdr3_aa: CASSLRRGEGGELFF

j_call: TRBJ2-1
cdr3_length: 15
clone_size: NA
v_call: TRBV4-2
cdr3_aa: CASSTPGQEGNEQFF

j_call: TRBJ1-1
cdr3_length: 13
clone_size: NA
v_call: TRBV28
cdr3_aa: CASSTGGKTEAFF

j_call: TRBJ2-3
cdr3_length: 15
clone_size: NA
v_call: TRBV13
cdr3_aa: CASSWGQGDSDTQYF

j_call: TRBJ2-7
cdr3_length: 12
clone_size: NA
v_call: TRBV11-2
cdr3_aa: CASSLGRDEQYF

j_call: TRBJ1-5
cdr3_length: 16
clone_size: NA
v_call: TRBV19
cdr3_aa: CASSANRADSNQPQHF

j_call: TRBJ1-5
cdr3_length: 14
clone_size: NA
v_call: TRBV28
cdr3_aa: CASSLTGVDQPQHF

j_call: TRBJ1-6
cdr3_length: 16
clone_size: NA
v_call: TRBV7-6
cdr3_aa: CASSPGTGIYNSPLHF

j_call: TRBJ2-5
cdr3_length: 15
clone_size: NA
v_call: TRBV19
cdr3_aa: CASSIALDSWETQYF

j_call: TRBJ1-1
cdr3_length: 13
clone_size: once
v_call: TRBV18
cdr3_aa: CASSPNRGTEAFF

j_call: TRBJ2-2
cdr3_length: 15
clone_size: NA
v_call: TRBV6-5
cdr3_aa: CASINGGANTGELFF

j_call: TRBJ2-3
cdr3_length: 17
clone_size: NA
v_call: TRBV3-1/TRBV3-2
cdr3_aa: CASSPGQAPASTDTQYF

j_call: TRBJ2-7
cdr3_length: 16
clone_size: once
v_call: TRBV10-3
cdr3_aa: CAISEFPAGGFYEQYF

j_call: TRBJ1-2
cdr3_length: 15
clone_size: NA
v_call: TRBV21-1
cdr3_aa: CASPKEWVGDYGYTF

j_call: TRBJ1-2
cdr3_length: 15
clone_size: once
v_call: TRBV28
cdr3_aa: CASSLSSQTNYGYTF

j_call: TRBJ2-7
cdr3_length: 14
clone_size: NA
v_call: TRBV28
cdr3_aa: CASSLFRQTYEQYF

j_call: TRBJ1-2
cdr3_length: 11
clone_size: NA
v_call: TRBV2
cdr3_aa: CASREINGYTF

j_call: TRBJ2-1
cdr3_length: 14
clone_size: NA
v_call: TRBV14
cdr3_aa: CASSPDWSYNEQFF

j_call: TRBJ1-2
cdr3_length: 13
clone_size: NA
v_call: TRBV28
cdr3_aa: CAVLEIRGYGYTF

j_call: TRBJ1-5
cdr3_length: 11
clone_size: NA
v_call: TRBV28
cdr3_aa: CASSLNQPQHF

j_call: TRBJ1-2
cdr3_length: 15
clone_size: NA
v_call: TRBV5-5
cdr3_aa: CASSFAYGSPYGYTF

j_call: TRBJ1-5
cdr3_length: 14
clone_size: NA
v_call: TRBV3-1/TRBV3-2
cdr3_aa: CASSPGTGNQPQHF

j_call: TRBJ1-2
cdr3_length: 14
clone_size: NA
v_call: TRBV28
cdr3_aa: CASSLSRGWGGYTF

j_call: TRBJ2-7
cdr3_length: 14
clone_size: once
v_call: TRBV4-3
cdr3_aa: CASSRASGSYEQYF